The rows below give T cell receptor beta chains drawn from one sample of a study of PD-L1 blockade in urothelial cancer. TCRdb's copy holds only in-frame clones and misses some; the assay was immunoSEQ multiplex PCR. This sample has about 48,000 clones; roughly 80% occur once, and the top ten carry approximately 10%. The specimen was PBMCs, collected around atezolizumab (anti-PD-L1) treatment. Source of these receptors: a man between 65 and 80 years old with urothelial cancer. Both conserved end residues are part of each CDR3. The D gene is left open where the match is weak. Clone size appears in some rows only: once, few, many, or a class for an expanded clone.

>NA|TRBD2|TRBV9|TRBJ2-1
TGTGCCAGCAGCGTGGCCGGGACTAGCGGCAATGAGCAGTTCTTC
CASSVAGTSGNEQFF
>NA|TRBD1|TRBV5-1|TRBJ1-1
TGCGCCAGCAGCCTGGACAGGGGGGGTGTGAACACTGAAGCTTTCTTT
CASSLDRGGVNTEAFF
>NA|NA|TRBV5-1|TRBJ2-3
TGCGCCAGCAGCCGACAGGCAGATACGCAGTATTTT
CASSRQADTQYF
>NA|NA|TRBV7-9|TRBJ2-2
TGTGCCAGCAGCTTATTCGGGAGCGACACCGGGGAGCTGTTTTTT
CASSLFGSDTGELFF
>NA|NA|TRBV4-2|TRBJ1-1
TGTGCCAGCAGCCAAGATCAGGGACTCGAAGCTTTCTTT
CASSQDQGLEAFF
>NA|TRBD1|TRBV5-1|TRBJ1-2
TGCGCCAGCAGCTTGGTAGGACAGGGGAACTTCTATGGCTACACCTTC
CASSLVGQGNFYGYTF
>NA|TRBD2|TRBV19|TRBJ2-1
TGTGCCAGTGAGGGGACTAGCGGGTTGAGCTCCTACAATGAGCAGTTCTTC
CASEGTSGLSSYNEQFF
>NA|NA|TRBV6-6|TRBJ2-4
TGTGCCAGCAGGGAGGGAATGGGGATTCAGTACTTC
CASREGMGIQYF
>NA|NA|TRBV5-4|TRBJ2-1
TGTGCCAGCAGCTCAGCGGCGAGCTCCTACAATGAGCAGTTCTTC
CASSSAASSYNEQFF
>once|NA|TRBV10-1|TRBJ2-1
TGCGCCAGCAGTTCCACGCGGCACCGCTCCTACAATGAGCAGTTCTTC
CASSSTRHRSYNEQFF
>NA|NA|TRBV4-2|TRBJ2-5
TGTGCCAGCAGCCAAGAGGTACCACTGAGCGAAACGGGAGTTCTAGAAGAGACCCAGTACTTC
CASSQEVPLSETGVLEETQYF
>NA|TRBD1|TRBV4-1|TRBJ1-3
TGCGCCAGCAGCCTACTAGCCACTTTACAGGGGGCGTCTGGAAACACCATATATTTT
CASSLLATLQGASGNTIYF
>NA|NA|TRBV30|TRBJ2-7
TGTGCCTGGAGTCTTAGCTCCTACGAGCAGTACTTC
CAWSLSSYEQYF
>few|TRBD2|TRBV7-3|TRBJ2-2
TGTGCCAGCAGCTCAGGACTAGCAGGCACCGGGGAGCTGTTTTTT
CASSSGLAGTGELFF
>few|NA|TRBV7-9|TRBJ1-1
TGTGCCAGCAGCTTAGCGCAGGGTTACACTGAAGCTTTCTTT
CASSLAQGYTEAFF
>NA|TRBD1|TRBV7-7|TRBJ2-5
TGTGCTAGCAGCTTACAGACAGGGGAAGAGACCCAGTACTTC
CASSLQTGEETQYF
>NA|NA|TRBV7-9|TRBJ2-7
TGTGCCAGCAGTAGCGGGACAGCGACCGAGCAGTACTTC
CASSSGTATEQYF
>NA|TRBD2|TRBV5-1|TRBJ2-3
TGCGCCAGCAGCTTACCGGGACTAGCAGATACGCAGTATTTT
CASSLPGLADTQYF